Each of the 13 T cell receptor beta chains below was sequenced from the same sample in a study of early stage breast cancer tumors. Sequenced by immunoSEQ multiplex PCR; TCRdb stores in-frame clones only, minus some. The sample yields 10,000 to 11,000 clones, about 81% seen once. Source material: breast tumor tissue. The receptors shown here come from a person aged 65 to 85 with breast cancer.

This clone was counted between two and nine times. The chain links TRBV18 to TRBJ2-2; perhaps TRBD1 as D (5 bases). Germline V gene sequence: CDR1 KGHSH, CDR2 LQKENI. Trimming left V 2 bases short and J 5 bases short, with 12 bases between. The length of the CDR3 is 15 residues. The chain's CDR3 is CASSPTGTRTGELFF. For the CDR3, the DNA is TGTGCCAGCTCACCAACAGGAACAAGAACCGGGGAGCTGTTTTTT.

The chain employs TRBV7-6 and TRBJ1-3; perhaps TRBD1 as D (5 bases). The V end lost 3 bases, the J end lost 2 bases, and 8 bases lay between the germline ends. This CDR3 spans 14 amino acids. Per the germline V gene, CDR1 is SGHVS and CDR2 is FNYEAQ. CDR3 bases: TGTGCCAGCAGCTTGACAGTAACTGGAAACACCATATATTTT. It translates to CASSLTVTGNTIYF.

The V gene is TRBV1, the J gene TRBJ1-1. TRBV1 is a pseudogene locus. This CDR3 spans 17 amino acids. As DNA, the CDR3 is TGCACCAGCAGCCAAGAATTGGCGGGCCAGGCGAACACTGAAGCTTTCTTT. It encodes CTSSQELAGQANTEAFF.

The J gene is TRBJ2-7, the V gene TRBV18; 7 bases line up with TRBD1. Germline lookup yields CDR1 KGHSH and CDR2 LQKENI. The CDR3 runs 13 residues. V trimming: 3 bases; J trimming: 3 bases; junction bases outside the gene matches: 2. CDR3 protein: CASSPAGGYEQYF. As DNA, the CDR3 is TGTGCCAGCTCACCCGCAGGGGGCTACGAGCAGTACTTC. Combining the CDR3 with reference TRBV18 and TRBJ2-7 gives the whole variable domain NAGVMQNPRHLVRRRGQEARLRCSPMKGHSHVYWYRQLPEEGLKFMVYLQKENIIDESGMPKERFSAEFPKEGPSILRIQQVVRGDSAAYFCASSPAGGYEQYFGPGTRLTVT.

CDR3 in amino acids: CASSPRTATRSEAFF. CDR3 DNA sequence: TGTGCCAGCAGTCCTCGGACAGCCACAAGGAGTGAAGCTTTCTTT. The chain joins TRBV6-6 to TRBJ1-1, with D possibly TRBD1 on 6 matching bases. Germline CDR1 is MNHNY and CDR2 is SVGAGI (reference sequence). V lost 5 bases to trimming and J lost 7 bases, with 20 bases between them. This CDR3 comprises 15 residues.

This clone was seen more than once but under ten times. The CDR3 DNA is TGTGCCAGCTCACCACGAGGTGATGGCTATGGCTACACCTTC. Its translation is CASSPRGDGYGYTF. The chain links TRBV18 to TRBJ1-2; D is ambiguous. Germline CDR1 reads KGHSH; CDR2 reads LQKENI. CDR3 length: 14 residues. The V and J ends lost 1 base and 4 bases respectively, with 10 bases between them.

This chain links TRBV5-1 with TRBJ1-3; D possibly corresponds to TRBD1 (6 bases). There are 15 residues in the CDR3. Germline V gene data show CDR1 as SGHRS and CDR2 as YFSETQ. V dropped 7 bases and J dropped 1 base, with 15 bases sitting between them. CDR3 bases: TGCGCCAGCTCTGGACAGAGCCTTTCTGGAAACACCATATATTTT. Translated, it gives CASSGQSLSGNTIYF.

Here the CDR3 DNA reads TGTGCCAGCAGCGTAGGACTAGCGGGGGGAGAGGAGCAGTTCTTC. Residues: CASSVGLAGGEEQFF. The rearrangement uses TRBV9 and TRBJ2-1, with 13 bases lining up with TRBD2. Trimming took 0 bases from V and 10 from J; bases not matched to a gene: 4. This CDR3 is built from 15 residues. Per germline, CDR1 SGDLS and CDR2 YYNGEE.

By its share, this clone is medium-sized. The chain employs TRBV29-1 and TRBJ2-4; a possible D gene is TRBD2 (6 bases). V lost 3 bases, J lost 13 bases, and 13 bases lay in between. Germline CDR1 is SQVTM and CDR2 is ANQGSEA. The CDR3 has 11 residues. In nucleotides, the CDR3 is TGCAGCGTTGACGCAGGGAGGTCCCAGTACTTC. Translated, it gives CSVDAGRSQYF.

The chain uses TRBV5-1 and TRBJ2-5; TRBD2 matches at 12 bases. Germline values: CDR1 SGHRS, CDR2 YFSETQ. V was clipped by 3 bases and J by 2 bases; unmatched bases: 5. The length of the CDR3 is 16 residues. CDR3: CASSSPSGGVQETQYF. The CDR3 DNA reads as TGCGCCAGCAGCTCTCCTAGCGGGGGGGTACAAGAGACCCAGTACTTC.

The V and J genes are TRBV23-1 and TRBJ1-2, with unresolved D. TRBV23-1 is labeled an ORF, and its function is uncertain. The CDR3 runs 13 residues. Trimming shortened V by 3 bases and J by 3 bases, and 8 bases separated the two germline ends. CDR3 nucleotide sequence: TGCGCCAGCAGTCACGATGGAGACTATGGCTACACCTTC. Amino acid sequence: CASSHDGDYGYTF.

The chain is built from TRBV7-2 and TRBJ2-7; 7 bases align to TRBD1. V was clipped by 4 bases and J by 7 bases; unmatched bases: 7. The germline gives CDR1 SGHTA, CDR2 FQGNSA. This CDR3 is built from 13 residues. CDR3 DNA: TGTGCCAGCAGCTACGCCGGGACAGTTGAGCAGTACTTC. The encoded protein is CASSYAGTVEQYF.

V and J are TRBV15 and TRBJ2-2, with a weak D call TRBD2 (5 bases). Germline V gene data show CDR1 as LNHNV and CDR2 as YYDKDF (reference sequence). V shed 3 bases and J shed 2 bases, with 13 bases lying between them. The CDR3 contains 16 residues. Here the CDR3 DNA reads TGTGCCACCAGCAGGTCGGGTAGCGTAAACACCGGGGAGCTGTTTTTT. It translates to CATSRSGSVNTGELFF.